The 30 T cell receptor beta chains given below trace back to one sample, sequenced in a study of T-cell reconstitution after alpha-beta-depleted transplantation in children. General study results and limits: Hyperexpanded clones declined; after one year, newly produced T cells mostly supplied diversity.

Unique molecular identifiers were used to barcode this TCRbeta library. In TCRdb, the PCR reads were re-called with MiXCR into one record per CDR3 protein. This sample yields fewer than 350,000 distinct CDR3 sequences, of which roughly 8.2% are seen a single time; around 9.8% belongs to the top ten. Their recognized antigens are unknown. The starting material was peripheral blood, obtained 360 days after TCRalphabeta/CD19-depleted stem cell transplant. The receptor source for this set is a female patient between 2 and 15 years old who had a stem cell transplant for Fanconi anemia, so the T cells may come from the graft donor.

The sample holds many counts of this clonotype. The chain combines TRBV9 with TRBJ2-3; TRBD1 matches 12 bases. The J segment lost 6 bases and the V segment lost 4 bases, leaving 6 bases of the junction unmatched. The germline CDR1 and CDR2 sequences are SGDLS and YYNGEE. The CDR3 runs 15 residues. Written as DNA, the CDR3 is TGTGCCAGCAGCCCAACCGGGACAGGGGGCGATACGCAGTATTTT. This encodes CASSPTGTGGDTQYF.

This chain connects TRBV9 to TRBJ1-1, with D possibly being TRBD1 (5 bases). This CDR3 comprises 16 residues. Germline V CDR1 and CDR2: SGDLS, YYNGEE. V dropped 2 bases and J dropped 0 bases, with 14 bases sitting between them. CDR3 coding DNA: TGTGCCAGCAGCGTCTCGGGGGTGATCATGAACACTGAAGCTTTCTTT. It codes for CASSVSGVIMNTEAFF.

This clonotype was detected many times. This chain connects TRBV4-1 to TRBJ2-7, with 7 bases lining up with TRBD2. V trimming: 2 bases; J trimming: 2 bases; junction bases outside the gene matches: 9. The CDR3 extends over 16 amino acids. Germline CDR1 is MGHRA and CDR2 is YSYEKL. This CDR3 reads CASSQSLAVRAYEQYF. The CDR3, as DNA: TGCGCCAGCAGCCAATCTCTAGCGGTCCGAGCCTACGAGCAGTACTTC.

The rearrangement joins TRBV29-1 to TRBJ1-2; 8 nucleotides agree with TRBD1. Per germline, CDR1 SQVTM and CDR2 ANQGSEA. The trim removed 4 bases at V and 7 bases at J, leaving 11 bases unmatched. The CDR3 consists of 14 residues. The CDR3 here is CSVVGRGLLGGYTF. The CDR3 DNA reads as TGCAGCGTTGTTGGCAGGGGGCTATTGGGTGGCTACACCTTC. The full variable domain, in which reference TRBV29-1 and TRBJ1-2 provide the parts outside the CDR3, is SAVISQKPSRDICQRGTSLTIQCQVDSQVTMMFWYRQQPGQSLTLIATANQGSEATYESGFVIDKFPISRPNLTFSTLTVSNMSPEDSSIYLCSVVGRGLLGGYTFGSGTRLTVV.

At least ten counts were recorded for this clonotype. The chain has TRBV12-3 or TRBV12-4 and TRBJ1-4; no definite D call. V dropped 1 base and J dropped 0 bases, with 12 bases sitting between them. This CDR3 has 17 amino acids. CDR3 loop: CASSLEVGSATNEKLFF. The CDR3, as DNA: TGTGCCAGCAGTTTAGAGGTCGGGTCCGCAACTAATGAAAAACTGTTTTTT.

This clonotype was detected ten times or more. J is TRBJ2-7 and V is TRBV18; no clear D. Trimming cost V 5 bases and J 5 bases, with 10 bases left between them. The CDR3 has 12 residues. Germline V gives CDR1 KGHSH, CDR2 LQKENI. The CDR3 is CASSSPLDEQYF. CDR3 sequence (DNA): TGTGCCAGCTCATCGCCTTTGGACGAGCAGTACTTC. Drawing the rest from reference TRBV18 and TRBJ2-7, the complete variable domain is NAGVMQNPRHLVRRRGQEARLRCSPMKGHSHVYWYRQLPEEGLKFMVYLQKENIIDESGMPKERFSAEFPKEGPSILRIQQVVRGDSAAYFCASSSPLDEQYFGPGTRLTVT.

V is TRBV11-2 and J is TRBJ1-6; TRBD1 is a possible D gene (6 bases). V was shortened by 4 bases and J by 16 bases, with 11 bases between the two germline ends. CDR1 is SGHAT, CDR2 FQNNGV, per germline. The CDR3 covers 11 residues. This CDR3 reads CASSSGHYLHF. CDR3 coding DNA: TGTGCCAGCAGCTCGGGACACTATCTCCACTTT.

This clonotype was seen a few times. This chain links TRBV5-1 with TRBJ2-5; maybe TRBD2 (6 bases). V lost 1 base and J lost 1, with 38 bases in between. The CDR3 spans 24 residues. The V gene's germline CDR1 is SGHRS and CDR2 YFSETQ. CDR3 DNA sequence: TGCGCCAGCAGCTTGACACGGGGGTTGCCGACAAGGAGCAGGAGCAAACCGTCCCAAGAGACCCAGTACTTC. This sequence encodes CASSLTRGLPTRSRSKPSQETQYF.

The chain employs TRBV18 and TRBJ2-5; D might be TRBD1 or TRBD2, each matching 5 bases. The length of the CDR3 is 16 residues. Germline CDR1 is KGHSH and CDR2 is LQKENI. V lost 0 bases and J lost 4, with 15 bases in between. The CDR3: CASSPPSGTTGETQYF. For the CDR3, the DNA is TGTGCCAGCTCACCACCGTCGGGGACCACTGGAGAGACCCAGTACTTC.

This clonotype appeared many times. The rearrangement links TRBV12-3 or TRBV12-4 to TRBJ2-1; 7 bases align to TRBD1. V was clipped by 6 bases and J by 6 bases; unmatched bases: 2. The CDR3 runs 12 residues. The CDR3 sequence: CASSYRGNEQFF. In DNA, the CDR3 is TGTGCCAGCAGCTACAGGGGCAATGAGCAGTTCTTC.

The DNA of the CDR3 is TGTGCCACCAGTGATCGGGACAGGGGAAAAGATACGCAGTATTTT. Amino acids: CATSDRDRGKDTQYF. The rearrangement joins TRBV24-1 to TRBJ2-3, with 10 bases aligning to TRBD1. V gave up 3 bases and J gave up 5 bases; unmatched junction bases: 4. The CDR3 has 15 amino acids. The germline gives CDR1 KGHDR, CDR2 SFDVKD.

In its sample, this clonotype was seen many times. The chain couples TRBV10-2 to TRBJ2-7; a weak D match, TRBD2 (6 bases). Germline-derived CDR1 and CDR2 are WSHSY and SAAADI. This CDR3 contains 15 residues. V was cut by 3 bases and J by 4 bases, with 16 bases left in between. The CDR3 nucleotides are TGCGCCAGCAGTGAAACCCTTGAGGGAGGATACGAGCAGTACTTC. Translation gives CASSETLEGGYEQYF.

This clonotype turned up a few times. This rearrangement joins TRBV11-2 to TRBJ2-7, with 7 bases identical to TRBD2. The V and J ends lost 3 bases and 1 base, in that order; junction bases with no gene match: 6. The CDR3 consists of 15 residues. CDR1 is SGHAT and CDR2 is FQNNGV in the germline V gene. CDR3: CASSFDPSGSYEQYF. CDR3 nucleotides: TGTGCCAGCAGCTTCGATCCTAGCGGTTCCTACGAGCAGTACTTC.

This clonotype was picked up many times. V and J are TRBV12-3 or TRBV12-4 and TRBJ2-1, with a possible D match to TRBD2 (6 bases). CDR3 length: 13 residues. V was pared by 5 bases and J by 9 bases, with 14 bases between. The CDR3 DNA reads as TGTGCCAGCAGTACCCAAGGCGGGGTTGAGCAGTTCTTC. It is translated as CASSTQGGVEQFF.

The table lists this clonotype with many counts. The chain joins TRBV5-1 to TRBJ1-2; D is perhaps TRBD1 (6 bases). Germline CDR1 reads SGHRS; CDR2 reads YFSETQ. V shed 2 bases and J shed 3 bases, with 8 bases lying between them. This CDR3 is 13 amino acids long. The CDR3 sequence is CASSLQGDYGYTF. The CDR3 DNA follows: TGCGCCAGCAGCTTACAGGGCGACTATGGCTACACCTTC.

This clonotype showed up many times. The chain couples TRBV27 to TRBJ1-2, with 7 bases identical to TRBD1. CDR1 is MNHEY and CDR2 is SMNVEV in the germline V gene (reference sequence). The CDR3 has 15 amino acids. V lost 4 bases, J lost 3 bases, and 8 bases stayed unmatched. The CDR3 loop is CASSYGPGQHYGYTF. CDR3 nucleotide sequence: TGTGCCAGCAGTTATGGGCCGGGACAGCACTATGGCTACACCTTC.

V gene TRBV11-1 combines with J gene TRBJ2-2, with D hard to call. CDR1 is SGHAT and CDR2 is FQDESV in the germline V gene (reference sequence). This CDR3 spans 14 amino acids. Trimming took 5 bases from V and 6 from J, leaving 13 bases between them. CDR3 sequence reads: CASSNSLWAGELFF. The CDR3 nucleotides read TGTGCCAGCAGCAACTCCCTGTGGGCCGGGGAGCTGTTTTTT.

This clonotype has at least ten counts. The CDR3 bases are TGCGCCAGCAATCGACTAGCGGGAGCAGATACGCAGTATTTT. Protein product: CASNRLAGADTQYF. V and J are TRBV5-1 and TRBJ2-3; 12 positions agree with TRBD2. Germline trimming cut 6 bases from V and 4 bases from J; bases unmatched to any gene: 3. Germline CDR1 SGHRS, CDR2 YFSETQ. This CDR3 comprises 14 residues.

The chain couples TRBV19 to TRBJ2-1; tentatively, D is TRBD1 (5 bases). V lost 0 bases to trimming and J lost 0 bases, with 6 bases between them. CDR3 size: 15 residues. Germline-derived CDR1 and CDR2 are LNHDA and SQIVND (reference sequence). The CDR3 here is CASSIDTGSYNEQFF. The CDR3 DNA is TGTGCCAGTAGTATAGACACAGGCTCCTACAATGAGCAGTTCTTC. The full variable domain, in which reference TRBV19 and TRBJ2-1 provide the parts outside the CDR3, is DGGITQSPKYLFRKEGQNVTLSCEQNLNHDAMYWYRQDPGQGLRLIYYSQIVNDFQKGDIAEGYSVSREKKESFPLTVTSAQKNPTAFYLCASSIDTGSYNEQFFGPGTRLTVL.

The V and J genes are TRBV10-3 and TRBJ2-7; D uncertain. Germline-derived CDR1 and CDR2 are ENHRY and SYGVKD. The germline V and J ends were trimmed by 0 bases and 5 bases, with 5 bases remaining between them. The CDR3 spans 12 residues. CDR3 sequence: CAISESGNEQYV. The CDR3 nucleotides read TGTGCCATCAGTGAGTCAGGGAACGAGCAGTACGTC.

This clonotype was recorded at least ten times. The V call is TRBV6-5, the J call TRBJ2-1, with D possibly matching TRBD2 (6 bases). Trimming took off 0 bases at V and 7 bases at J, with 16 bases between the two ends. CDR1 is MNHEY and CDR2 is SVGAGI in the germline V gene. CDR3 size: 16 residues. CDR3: CASSYSWGLRENEQFF. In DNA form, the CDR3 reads TGTGCCAGCAGTTACTCTTGGGGACTGAGGGAGAATGAGCAGTTCTTC.

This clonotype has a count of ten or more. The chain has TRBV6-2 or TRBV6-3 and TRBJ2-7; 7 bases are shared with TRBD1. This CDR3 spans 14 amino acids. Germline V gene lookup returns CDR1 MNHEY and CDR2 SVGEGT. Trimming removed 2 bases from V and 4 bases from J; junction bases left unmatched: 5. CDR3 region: CASSYRGRNYEQYF. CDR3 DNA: TGTGCCAGCAGTTACAGGGGGCGTAATTACGAGCAGTACTTC.

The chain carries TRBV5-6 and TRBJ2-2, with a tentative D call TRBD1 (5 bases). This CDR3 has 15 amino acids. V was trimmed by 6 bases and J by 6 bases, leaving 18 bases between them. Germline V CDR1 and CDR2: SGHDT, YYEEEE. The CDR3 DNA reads TGTGCCAGCACGAAACAGGTCTTAATAGCCGGGGAGCTGTTTTTT. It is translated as CASTKQVLIAGELFF.

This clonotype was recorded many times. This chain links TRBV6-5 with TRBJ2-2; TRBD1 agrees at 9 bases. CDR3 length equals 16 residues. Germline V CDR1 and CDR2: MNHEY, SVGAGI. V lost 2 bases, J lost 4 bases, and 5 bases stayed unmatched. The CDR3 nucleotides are TGTGCCAGCAGTTACCACAGGGGGCGCGGCACCGGGGAGCTGTTTTTT. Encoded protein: CASSYHRGRGTGELFF.

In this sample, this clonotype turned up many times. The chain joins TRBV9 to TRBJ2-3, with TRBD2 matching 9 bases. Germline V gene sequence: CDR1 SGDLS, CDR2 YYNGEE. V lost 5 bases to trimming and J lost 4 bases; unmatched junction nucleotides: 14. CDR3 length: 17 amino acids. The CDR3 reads CASRASSGTSMSDTQYF. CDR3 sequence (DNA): TGTGCCAGCAGAGCTTCCTCCGGGACTAGCATGTCAGATACGCAGTATTTT.

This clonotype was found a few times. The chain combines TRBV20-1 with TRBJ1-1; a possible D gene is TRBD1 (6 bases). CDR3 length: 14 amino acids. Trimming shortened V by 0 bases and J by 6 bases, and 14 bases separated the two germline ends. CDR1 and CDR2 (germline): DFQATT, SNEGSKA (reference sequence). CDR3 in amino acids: CSAREGGARSEAFF. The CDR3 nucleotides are TGCAGTGCTAGAGAGGGGGGGGCGCGCTCTGAAGCTTTCTTT.

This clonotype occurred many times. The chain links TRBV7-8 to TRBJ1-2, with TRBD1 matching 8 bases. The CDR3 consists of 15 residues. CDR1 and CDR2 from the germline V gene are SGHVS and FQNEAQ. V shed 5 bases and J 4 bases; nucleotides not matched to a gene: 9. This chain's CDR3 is CASSPQGAVPYGYTF. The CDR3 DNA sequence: TGTGCCAGCAGCCCCCAGGGGGCGGTGCCCTATGGCTACACCTTC.

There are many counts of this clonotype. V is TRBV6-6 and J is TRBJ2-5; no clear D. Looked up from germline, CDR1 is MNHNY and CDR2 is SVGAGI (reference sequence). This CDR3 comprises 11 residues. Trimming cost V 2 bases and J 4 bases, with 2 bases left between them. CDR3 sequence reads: CASSYGETQYF. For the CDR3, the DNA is TGTGCCAGCAGTTACGGAGAGACCCAGTACTTC.

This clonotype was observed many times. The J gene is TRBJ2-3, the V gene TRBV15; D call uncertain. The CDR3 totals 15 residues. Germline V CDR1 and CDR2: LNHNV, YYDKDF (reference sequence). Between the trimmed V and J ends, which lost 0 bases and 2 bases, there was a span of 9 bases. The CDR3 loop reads CATSRDGAPTDTQYF. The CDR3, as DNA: TGTGCCACCAGCAGAGATGGCGCGCCCACAGATACGCAGTATTTT.

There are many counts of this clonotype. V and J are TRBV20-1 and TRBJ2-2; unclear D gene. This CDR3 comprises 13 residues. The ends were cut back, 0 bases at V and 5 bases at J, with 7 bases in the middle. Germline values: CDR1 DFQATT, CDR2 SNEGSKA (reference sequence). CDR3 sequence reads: CSARDWRTGELFF. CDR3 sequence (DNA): TGCAGTGCTAGAGATTGGCGGACCGGGGAGCTGTTTTTT.